The 3 T cell receptor beta chains below were found in one sample sequenced in a study of T cells in tuberculosis. Sequenced by immunoSEQ multiplex PCR; TCRdb stores in-frame clones only, minus some. Of approximately 31,000 clones in the sample, 95% to 96% were seen once. Input material: PBMCs. The receptors stem from a donor aged 10 to 29 with latent tuberculosis or without tuberculosis infection.

The chain carries TRBV7-9 and TRBJ2-3; tentatively, D is TRBD2 (7 bases). This CDR3 spans 17 amino acids. Germline V gene lookup returns CDR1 SEHNR and CDR2 FQNEAQ (reference sequence). The ends were cut back, 2 bases at V and 4 bases at J, with 19 bases in the middle. The CDR3 spells CASSLKRRGPPSDTQYF. As DNA, the CDR3 is TGTGCCAGCAGCTTAAAAAGGCGGGGGCCCCCCTCAGATACGCAGTATTTT.

The chain couples TRBV29-1 to TRBJ2-2; a possible D gene is TRBD2 (5 bases). The CDR3 is made up of 14 amino acids. Trimming stripped 1 base from V and 8 bases from J, with 14 bases between. The germline V gene encodes CDR1 SQVTM and CDR2 ANQGSEA. This CDR3 is CSVEVMGRGGELFF. CDR3 bases: TGCAGCGTTGAAGTAATGGGCCGGGGAGGGGAGCTGTTTTTT.

V and J are TRBV4-2 and TRBJ2-1; TRBD1 agrees at 10 bases. Germline CDR1 reads LGHNA; CDR2 reads YNFKEQ. The junction had 8 bases not matched to a gene; V was cut back by 4 bases and J by 5 bases. The CDR3 length is 16 residues. CDR3 sequence: CASSLLRDRGDNEQFF. Written as DNA, the CDR3 is TGTGCCAGCAGCCTGCTCCGGGACAGGGGAGACAATGAGCAGTTCTTC.